The 16 T cell receptor beta chains below come from one sample, sequenced in a study of blood T cell repertoires in COVID-19. The method was immunoSEQ multiplex PCR; TCRdb's version includes in-frame clones alone and lacks a portion of them. This sample has fewer than 350,000 clones, with approximately 89% found just once. Sequencing input: peripheral blood. The source of these receptors is a woman in her forties or fifties who had recovered from COVID-19.

The chain couples TRBV7-3 to TRBJ2-1; 12 bases agree with TRBD2. The V and J ends lost 4 bases and 8 bases, in that order; junction bases with no gene match: 6. The germline CDR1 and CDR2 sequences are SGHTA and FQGTGA. The CDR3 has 15 residues. CDR3 bases: TGTGCCAGCAGCTCTTCTAGCGGGAGGGTCGATGAGCAGTTCTTC. Encoded protein: CASSSSSGRVDEQFF.

V usage is TRBV2 and J usage is TRBJ2-1; TRBD1 aligns across 9 bases. CDR1 and CDR2 (germline): SNHLY, FYNNEI. CDR3 length: 15 amino acids. V dropped 2 bases and J dropped 7; count of bases not matched to a gene: 6. CDR3 in amino acids: CASSESGQGWNEQFF. The CDR3 bases are TGTGCCAGCAGTGAATCCGGACAGGGGTGGAATGAGCAGTTCTTC.

The gene calls are TRBV5-4 and TRBJ2-3, with D tentatively TRBD1 (6 bases). Germline loops: CDR1 SGHNT, CDR2 YYREEE (reference sequence). V was clipped by 2 bases and J by 8 bases, with 12 bases between them. The CDR3 is made up of 13 amino acids. CDR3 region: CASSLQGSGTQYF. The DNA for the CDR3 is TGTGCCAGCAGCTTACAGGGCTCGGGTACGCAGTATTTT.

V is TRBV18 and J is TRBJ1-1, with 8 bases fitting TRBD1. The CDR3 loop spans 15 amino acids. Germline V gives CDR1 KGHSH, CDR2 LQKENI. Trimming took 3 bases from V and 3 from J; bases not matched to a gene: 6. As DNA, the CDR3 is TGTGCCAGCTCACCCCAGGGGGCGCGGGACACTGAAGCTTTCTTT. This gives the protein CASSPQGARDTEAFF.

This clone was seen a handful of times. The chain links TRBV2 to TRBJ2-2, with 8 bases identical to TRBD2. Germline assignment: CDR1 SNHLY and CDR2 FYNNEI. The CDR3 length is 15 residues. V lost 6 bases and J lost 4; bases outside the gene matches: 7. The CDR3 here is CASRGAGEVTGELFF. The CDR3 nucleotides read TGTGCCAGCAGGGGAGCGGGAGAGGTCACCGGGGAGCTGTTTTTT.

The CDR3 reads CASSDNGLSTDTQYF. The CDR3 DNA follows: TGTGCCAGCAGTGACAATGGACTAAGCACAGATACGCAGTATTTT. The genes are TRBV6-4 and TRBJ2-3, with TRBD2 as a possible D gene (6 bases). The germline V gene has CDR1 MRHNA and CDR2 SNTAGT. The V gene lost 2 bases and the J gene lost 0 bases, with 9 bases spanning the gap. The CDR3 is made up of 15 amino acids.

The J gene is TRBJ1-4, the V gene TRBV23-1; D is unresolved. TRBV23-1 has ORF status, its function being uncertain. The CDR3 contains 15 residues. Trimming removed 6 bases at V and 0 bases at J, with 11 bases between. Here the CDR3 reads CASSRSRATNEKLFF. CDR3 coding DNA: TGCGCCAGCAGCCGGAGCCGAGCAACTAATGAAAAACTGTTTTTT.

DNA of the CDR3: TGCGCCAGCAGCTTGGCCTTTCTGGGTCTAGGTTCACCCCTCCACTTT. Its protein is CASSLAFLGLGSPLHF. The chain employs TRBV5-1 and TRBJ1-6; D gene unclear. V dropped 0 bases and J dropped 9 bases, with 16 bases sitting between them. The CDR3 has 16 amino acids. Germline CDR1 and CDR2: SGHRS and YFSETQ.

The chain employs TRBV18 and TRBJ1-5, with a weak D call TRBD1 (6 bases). The CDR3 is 15 residues long. Trimming removed 3 bases at V and 3 bases at J, with 12 bases between. Germline V gene data show CDR1 as KGHSH and CDR2 as LQKENI. CDR3 nucleotides: TGTGCCAGCTCACCGCCCCAGGGGAACAATCAGCCCCAGCATTTT. This translates into CASSPPQGNNQPQHF.

The chain is built from TRBV9 and TRBJ2-7; D remains unclear. CDR3 length: 13 residues. V was cut by 4 bases and J by 5 bases, with 13 bases left in between. The V gene's germline CDR1 is SGDLS and CDR2 YYNGEE. CDR3 region: CASSPHAGNEQYF. In DNA form, the CDR3 reads TGTGCCAGCAGCCCCCACGCAGGAAACGAGCAGTACTTC.

The V gene is TRBV4-1, the J gene TRBJ1-5; D uncertain. Trimming removed 1 base from V and 6 bases from J, with 7 bases in between. CDR1 and CDR2 from the germline V gene are MGHRA and YSYEKL. This CDR3 comprises 13 residues. CDR3 coding DNA: TGCGCCAGCAGCCAAGCTAGTGGTCAGCCCCAGCATTTT. It translates to CASSQASGQPQHF.

The gene calls are TRBV7-8 and TRBJ2-5, with 8 bases matching TRBD1. This CDR3 is built from 19 residues. From germline, CDR1 is SGHVS and CDR2 FQNEAQ. J was trimmed by 5 bases and V by 4 bases; bases with no gene match: 21. DNA of the CDR3: TGTGCCAGCAGCTGGACGTCCAGACAGGGGCATCCCGCCTGGGAGACCCAGTACTTC. Translation: CASSWTSRQGHPAWETQYF.

The rearrangement links TRBV14 to TRBJ1-2; tentatively, D is TRBD1 (5 bases). The CDR3 runs 14 residues. The ends were cut back, 1 base at V and 5 bases at J, with 11 bases in the middle. Germline lookup yields CDR1 SGHDN and CDR2 FVKESK. CDR3 region: CASSQVGQGYGYTF. CDR3 DNA sequence: TGTGCCAGCAGCCAAGTCGGGCAGGGTTATGGCTACACCTTC.

In its sample, this clone was seen a few times. The V and J genes are TRBV27 and TRBJ2-7, with D perhaps matching TRBD2 (6 bases). This CDR3 is built from 15 residues. Germline V lookup: CDR1 MNHEY, CDR2 SMNVEV (reference sequence). Trimming stripped 5 bases from V and 4 bases from J, with 18 bases between. CDR3 sequence reads: CASSGTAQGRYEQYF. The CDR3 DNA follows: TGTGCCAGCAGTGGTACGGCCCAAGGGAGGTACGAGCAGTACTTC.

V gene TRBV2 combines with J gene TRBJ1-4, with D possibly matching TRBD1 (5 bases). V was trimmed by 6 bases and J by 8 bases, leaving 19 bases between them. Germline V lookup: CDR1 SNHLY, CDR2 FYNNEI. The CDR3 has 15 residues. CDR3 DNA sequence: TGTGCCAGCAGGGATTCAGGGTTTTCTGACGAAAAACTGTTTTTT. Encoded protein: CASRDSGFSDEKLFF.

In DNA form, the CDR3 reads TGTGCCAGTAGTATAGACGGGAGGGCCGGGGAGCTGTTTTTT. Translation gives CASSIDGRAGELFF. The chain uses TRBV19 and TRBJ2-2, with 8 bases lining up with TRBD2. The germline gives CDR1 LNHDA, CDR2 SQIVND (reference sequence). The CDR3 length is 14 residues. Germline trimming cut 0 bases from V and 6 bases from J; bases unmatched to any gene: 0.